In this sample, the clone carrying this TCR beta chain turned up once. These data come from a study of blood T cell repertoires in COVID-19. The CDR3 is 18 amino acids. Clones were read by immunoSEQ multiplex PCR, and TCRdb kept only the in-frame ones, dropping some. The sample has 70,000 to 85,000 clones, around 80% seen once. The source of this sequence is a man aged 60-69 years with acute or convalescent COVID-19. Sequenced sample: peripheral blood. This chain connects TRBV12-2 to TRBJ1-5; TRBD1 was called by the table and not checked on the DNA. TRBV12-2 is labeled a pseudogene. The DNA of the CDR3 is TGTGCAAGTCGCTTATTAAAACCCATCGGGACACTCAATCAGCCCCAGCATTTT. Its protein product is CASRLLKPIGTLNQPQHF.